This is a list of T cell receptor beta chains from one sample in a study of blood T cell repertoires in COVID-19. Clones were read by immunoSEQ multiplex PCR, and TCRdb kept only the in-frame ones, dropping some. This table holds 410,000 or so clones, around 89% found once. Material for sequencing was peripheral blood. Receptors originate from a woman aged 40 to 50 with COVID-19, enrolled during active disease. Each CDR3 is given with its conserved first and last residue. Each record gives: J gene, D gene, V gene, clone size, CDR3 DNA, CDR3 protein. The D gene is left open where the match is weak. Only part of the rows carry a size: once, few, many, or a class if the clone is expanded.

J: TRBJ1-1; D: -; V: TRBV7-8; size: -; DNA: TGTGCCAGCAGCCCCCGGGCCCCCGGGAATGAAGCTTTCTTT; CDR3: CASSPRAPGNEAFF
J: TRBJ2-3; D: -; V: TRBV6-1; size: -; DNA: TGTGCCAGCAGTGACCAGCGGACTAGCACAGATACGCAGTATTTT; CDR3: CASSDQRTSTDTQYF
J: TRBJ1-6; D: TRBD1; V: TRBV19; size: -; DNA: TGTGCCAGTAGTGTGACAGGGGCGAATTCACCCCTCCACTTT; CDR3: CASSVTGANSPLHF
J: TRBJ1-2; D: TRBD1; V: TRBV20-1; size: -; DNA: TGCAGTGCTTCAGGGGGAGATGGCTACACCTTC; CDR3: CSASGGDGYTF
J: TRBJ2-2; D: -; V: TRBV19; size: once; DNA: TGTGCCAGTAATCTGGGGAGCACCGGGGAGCTGTTTTTT; CDR3: CASNLGSTGELFF
J: TRBJ2-7; D: -; V: TRBV5-1; size: -; DNA: TGCGCCAGCAGCCCATTACATGACTACGAGCAGTACTTC; CDR3: CASSPLHDYEQYF
J: TRBJ1-1; D: -; V: TRBV21-1; size: -; DNA: TGTGCCAGCAGCAGCCGACAGGGGTGGGGGGTTTACACTGAAGCTTTCTTT; CDR3: CASSSRQGWGVYTEAFF
J: TRBJ2-2; D: -; V: TRBV5-5; size: -; DNA: TGTGCCAGCAGCCCAATTCTAGGCACCGGGGAGCTGTTTTTT; CDR3: CASSPILGTGELFF
J: TRBJ2-1; D: TRBD2; V: TRBV11-3; size: -; DNA: TGTGCCAGCAGCTTAGGCGGGAGGGCAATGGATGAGCAGTTCTTC; CDR3: CASSLGGRAMDEQFF
J: TRBJ2-7; D: TRBD1; V: TRBV5-1; size: -; DNA: TGCGCCAGCAGCTTGGCTTGGACAGGGGTCGCCGGAGACGAGCAGTACTTC; CDR3: CASSLAWTGVAGDEQYF
J: TRBJ1-6; D: TRBD1; V: TRBV19; size: -; DNA: TGTGCCAGTAGTACGGGACAGGGCGTGGGATCACCCCTCCACTTT; CDR3: CASSTGQGVGSPLHF
J: TRBJ2-5; D: TRBD1; V: TRBV4-3; size: -; DNA: TGCGCCAGCAGCCTAACCGGGACAGGGGTTGAAGAGACCCAGTACTTC; CDR3: CASSLTGTGVEETQYF
J: TRBJ1-5; D: -; V: TRBV5-4; size: -; DNA: TGTGCCAGCAGCCGCCAGGATCAGCCCCAGCATTTT; CDR3: CASSRQDQPQHF
J: TRBJ2-1; D: -; V: TRBV7-3; size: once; DNA: TGTGCCAGCAGCTTAGCCGGGGCTCGTCAGGGGGAGCAGTTCTTC; CDR3: CASSLAGARQGEQFF
J: TRBJ1-6; D: -; V: TRBV18; size: -; DNA: TGTGCCAGCTTCCAGGGGTTTAATTCACCCCTCCACTTT; CDR3: CASFQGFNSPLHF
J: TRBJ1-1; D: TRBD1; V: TRBV29-1; size: -; DNA: TGCAGCGCTGACAGGGGATTATCTGAAGCTTTCTTT; CDR3: CSADRGLSEAFF
J: TRBJ2-7; D: -; V: TRBV7-2; size: -; DNA: TGTGCCAGCAGCTTAAGCAGGAACGAGCAGTACTTC; CDR3: CASSLSRNEQYF
J: TRBJ2-6; D: -; V: TRBV6-2/TRBV6-3; size: -; DNA: TGTGCCAGCAGTTATCTACAGGGTCCCGGGGCCAACGTCCTGACTTTC; CDR3: CASSYLQGPGANVLTF
J: TRBJ2-3; D: -; V: TRBV24-1; size: -; DNA: TGTGCCACCAGTGCTCTAAATACGCAGTATTTT; CDR3: CATSALNTQYF
J: TRBJ1-1; D: -; V: TRBV4-1; size: -; DNA: TGCGCCAGCAGCCAATCCAGGGGAAACACTGAAGCTTTCTTT; CDR3: CASSQSRGNTEAFF
J: TRBJ1-6; D: TRBD1; V: TRBV6-2/TRBV6-3; size: -; DNA: TGTGCCAGCAGCCATCGAGCCGGGACAGCCGTTTCACCCCTCCACTTT; CDR3: CASSHRAGTAVSPLHF
J: TRBJ1-2; D: -; V: TRBV4-2; size: -; DNA: TGTGCCAGCAGCCACCTTAACTATGGCTACACCTTC; CDR3: CASSHLNYGYTF
J: TRBJ1-5; D: -; V: TRBV30; size: -; DNA: TGTGCCTGGAGTGAGTTGAGGGGGGGAGGGCCCCAGCATTTT; CDR3: CAWSELRGGGPQHF
J: TRBJ2-7; D: -; V: TRBV3-1/TRBV3-2; size: -; DNA: TGTGCCAGCAGCCAAGTACAGGCGGGAGAGCAGTACTTC; CDR3: CASSQVQAGEQYF
J: TRBJ2-7; D: TRBD1; V: TRBV5-1; size: -; DNA: TGCGCCAGCAGCCCGACGGACAGGAGCTCCTACGAGCAGTACTTC; CDR3: CASSPTDRSSYEQYF
J: TRBJ2-1; D: TRBD1; V: TRBV14; size: -; DNA: TGTGCCAGCAGCCAAGTAGTACAGGGGGCAGGGGGTCGCGAGCAGTTCTTC; CDR3: CASSQVVQGAGGREQFF
J: TRBJ1-1; D: -; V: TRBV3-1/TRBV3-2; size: -; DNA: TGTGCCAGCAGCCAACCCGGGACTGGGGCTAACACTGAAGCTTTCTTT; CDR3: CASSQPGTGANTEAFF
J: TRBJ1-6; D: TRBD1; V: TRBV29-1; size: -; DNA: TGCAGCGTTGAATTGGGCAGGGGGCGCGATGATAATTCACCCCTCCACTTT; CDR3: CSVELGRGRDDNSPLHF
J: TRBJ1-6; D: TRBD1; V: TRBV27; size: -; DNA: TGTGCCAGCACATCCCTGTGGGGACAGGCTAATTCACCCCTCCACTTT; CDR3: CASTSLWGQANSPLHF
J: TRBJ1-5; D: TRBD1; V: TRBV28; size: -; DNA: TGTGCCAGCAGTTTCGGACAGGGGAATCAGCCCCAGCATTTT; CDR3: CASSFGQGNQPQHF
J: TRBJ1-1; D: TRBD1; V: TRBV6-5; size: -; DNA: TGTGCCAGCAGTCAACAGGGGATGAACACTGAAGCTTTCTTT; CDR3: CASSQQGMNTEAFF
J: TRBJ1-1; D: -; V: TRBV11-2; size: -; DNA: TGTGCCAGCACCCCGGTACTAGGGTGGCGAAACACTGAAGCTTTCTTT; CDR3: CASTPVLGWRNTEAFF
J: TRBJ1-2; D: TRBD1; V: TRBV19; size: -; DNA: TGTGCCAGTAGTATTGACAGGGTATACGGCTACACCTTC; CDR3: CASSIDRVYGYTF
J: TRBJ2-1; D: -; V: TRBV5-1; size: -; DNA: TGCGCCAGCGAGGACTCCTCCTACAATGAGCAGTTCTTC; CDR3: CASEDSSYNEQFF
J: TRBJ1-1; D: -; V: TRBV11-2; size: -; DNA: TGTGCCAGCAGCTTAGGTACAAGGGAGCGGGGGAACACTGAAGCTTTCTTT; CDR3: CASSLGTRERGNTEAFF
J: TRBJ2-2; D: -; V: TRBV6-2/TRBV6-3; size: -; DNA: TGTGCCAGCAGTTACACGGGAACCGGGGAGCTGTTTTTT; CDR3: CASSYTGTGELFF
J: TRBJ1-4; D: -; V: TRBV7-2; size: -; DNA: TGTGCCAGCAGCTCCCCGAGGGAAAAACTGTTTTTT; CDR3: CASSSPREKLFF
J: TRBJ2-3; D: TRBD2; V: TRBV19; size: -; DNA: TGTGCCAGTAGTAGTGGGCTAGCGGGAGAGGCAAGCGATACGCAGTATTTT; CDR3: CASSSGLAGEASDTQYF
J: TRBJ1-2; D: TRBD1; V: TRBV28; size: -; DNA: TGTGCCAGCAGAACCGGGACAGTATCTCCGGGGGTAAACTATGGCTACACCTTC; CDR3: CASRTGTVSPGVNYGYTF
J: TRBJ1-4; D: TRBD1; V: TRBV28; size: few; DNA: TGTGCCAGCAGACACCGACAGGGGTCGGGGGAAAAACTGTTTTTT; CDR3: CASRHRQGSGEKLFF
J: TRBJ2-1; D: TRBD1; V: TRBV9; size: -; DNA: TGTGCCAGCAGCCCCCTCGGCAGGGGGTTTTTGGATGAGCAGTTCTTC; CDR3: CASSPLGRGFLDEQFF
J: TRBJ1-5; D: -; V: TRBV28; size: -; DNA: TGTGCCAGCAGTTTAGGACTGGGGGCGGTTTATCAGCCCCAGCATTTT; CDR3: CASSLGLGAVYQPQHF
J: TRBJ1-5; D: -; V: TRBV6-5; size: -; DNA: TGTGCCAGCAGTTACTCGGGCCGGAATCAGCCCCAGCATTTT; CDR3: CASSYSGRNQPQHF
J: TRBJ2-1; D: TRBD2; V: TRBV11-2; size: -; DNA: TGTGCCAGCTCCCCGCATGGGGGGGTCCATGAGCAGTTCTTC; CDR3: CASSPHGGVHEQFF
J: TRBJ1-2; D: TRBD1; V: TRBV7-3; size: -; DNA: TGTGCCAGCAGCTTAACGACGACAGGGGTCGATGGCTACACCTTC; CDR3: CASSLTTTGVDGYTF
J: TRBJ1-1; D: -; V: TRBV12-5; size: -; DNA: TGTGCTAGTGGTTTGGTAGGGGCCCCTGAAGCTTTCTTT; CDR3: CASGLVGAPEAFF
J: TRBJ1-6; D: TRBD1; V: TRBV7-2; size: -; DNA: TGTGCCAGCAGCTGGGGACAGAGCTATAATTCACCCCTCCACTTT; CDR3: CASSWGQSYNSPLHF
J: TRBJ2-7; D: -; V: TRBV6-2/TRBV6-3; size: -; DNA: TGTGCCAGCAGTTACTCCTGGCAGGGCAGCTCCTACGAGCAGTACTTC; CDR3: CASSYSWQGSSYEQYF
J: TRBJ2-7; D: -; V: TRBV7-3; size: few; DNA: TGTGCCAGCAGCCCAGGGTACGGCGAGCAGTACTTC; CDR3: CASSPGYGEQYF
J: TRBJ2-7; D: TRBD2; V: TRBV3-1/TRBV3-2; size: -; DNA: TGTGCCAGCAGCCATCTGGGGGAGGGCCGGGAGTACTTC; CDR3: CASSHLGEGREYF
J: TRBJ1-1; D: -; V: TRBV2; size: -; DNA: TGTGCCAGAAGCAGGGACACTGAAGCTTTCTTT; CDR3: CARSRDTEAFF
J: TRBJ1-1; D: -; V: TRBV27; size: -; DNA: TGTGCCAGCAGTTCTCTCGGCAGGGTCGGGAACACTGAAGCTTTCTTT; CDR3: CASSSLGRVGNTEAFF
J: TRBJ1-1; D: -; V: TRBV6-2/TRBV6-3; size: -; DNA: TGTGCCAGCAGCCCCTTTAGAGGTTTGAACACTGAAGCTTTCTTT; CDR3: CASSPFRGLNTEAFF
J: TRBJ2-3; D: -; V: TRBV15; size: -; DNA: TGTGCCACCAGCAGAGATCCCCTGGGGGAGGCAGATACGCAGTATTTT; CDR3: CATSRDPLGEADTQYF
J: TRBJ2-7; D: -; V: TRBV9; size: -; DNA: TGTGCCAGCAGCGTAGGTTGGGGCCCCCCCTACGAGCAGTACTTC; CDR3: CASSVGWGPPYEQYF
J: TRBJ2-7; D: TRBD1; V: TRBV4-1; size: -; DNA: TGCGCCAGCAGCCAATCCGGGACAGCGGCCTACGAGCAGTACTTC; CDR3: CASSQSGTAAYEQYF
J: TRBJ2-3; D: TRBD1; V: TRBV28; size: -; DNA: TGTGCCAGCAGTTTAGACAGGGGGGCAGATACGCAGTATTTT; CDR3: CASSLDRGADTQYF
J: TRBJ1-2; D: -; V: TRBV29-1; size: -; DNA: TGCAGCGTGGGGACATCACATGGCTACACCTTC; CDR3: CSVGTSHGYTF